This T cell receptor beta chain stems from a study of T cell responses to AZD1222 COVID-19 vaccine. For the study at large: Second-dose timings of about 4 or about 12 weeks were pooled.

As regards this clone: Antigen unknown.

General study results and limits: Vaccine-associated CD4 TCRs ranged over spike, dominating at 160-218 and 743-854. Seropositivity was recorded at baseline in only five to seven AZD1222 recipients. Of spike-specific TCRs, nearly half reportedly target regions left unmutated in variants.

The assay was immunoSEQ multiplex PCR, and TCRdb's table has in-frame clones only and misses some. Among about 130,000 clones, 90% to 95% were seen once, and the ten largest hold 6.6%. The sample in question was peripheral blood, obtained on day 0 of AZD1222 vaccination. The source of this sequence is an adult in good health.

This chain's CDR3 is CASRGTGNSGPQHF. As DNA, the CDR3 is TGTGCCAGTAGGGGGACAGGGAACTCTGGGCCCCAGCATTTT. The V gene is TRBV19, the J gene TRBJ1-5; TRBD1 matches at 9 bases. Trimming at V came to 6 bases and at J to 9 bases, leaving 9 bases not matched to a gene. CDR3 length: 14 amino acids. Germline V gene data show CDR1 as LNHDA and CDR2 as SQIVND (reference sequence).